This T cell receptor (beta chain) appears in the sequencing data of a study of blood T cells in healthy people across ages. Overall study findings and caveats: Among T cells, TCR beta diversity per million cells dropped roughly linearly as age rose.

All donors came from Russia, were Caucasian and healthy, and spanned ages roughly 6 to 95. Each sample yielded at least 6 million isolated PBMCs. Total RNA extracted from each sample amounted to at least 6 micrograms. Primed by a sample-barcoded 5' primer and a J-beta primer mix, a second PCR proceeded for 7 to 11 cycles. One entry per CDR3 protein results from TCRdb running MiXCR on the 5' RACE reads. Among 1.5 million or so distinct CDR3 sequences listed, 35% to 45% were seen once. On this clonotype itself: Its target is unknown.

This receptor was obtained from a woman aged 18-30 years in good health. The sequenced material came from blood.

The CDR3 protein is CSGSGRMNTEAFF. CDR3 in DNA: TGCAGCGGATCGGGCCGCATGAACACTGAAGCTTTCTTT. This sequence joins TRBV29-1 and TRBJ1-1; D unclear. Germline V lookup: CDR1 SQVTM, CDR2 ANQGSEA. This CDR3 region has 13 residues. V was shortened by 7 bases and J by 0 bases, with 12 bases between the two germline ends.